This is a list of T cell receptor beta chains from one sample in a study of siplizumab effects on memory and regulatory T cells. The method was immunoSEQ multiplex PCR; TCRdb's version includes in-frame clones alone and lacks a portion of them. The sample shows about 100,000 clones, 94% of them seen only once. Sequencing was carried out using non-Treg CD4+ T cells sorted from blood. Receptors originate from a human donor in good health. Both conserved end residues are part of each CDR3. A D gene is named only where the DNA matches it firmly. Clone size is stated in some rows and not others, as once, few, many or a class when expanded.

TRBJ2-1 - TRBD2 TRBV2 CASGPGLDEQFF TGCGCCAGCGGCCCAGGACTAGATGAGCAGTTCTTC
TRBJ2-3 - - TRBV4-1 CASSQAYVGNSLTSTDTQYF TGCGCCAGCAGCCAAGCTTACGTAGGTAACTCCTTAACTAGCACAGATACGCAGTATTTT
TRBJ2-2 - - TRBV5-1 CASSLETFANTGELFF TGCGCCAGCAGCTTGGAGACATTCGCGAACACCGGGGAGCTGTTTTTT
TRBJ2-1 - - TRBV9 CASSVGVGLYNEQFF TGTGCCAGCAGCGTAGGGGTGGGACTGTACAATGAGCAGTTCTTC
TRBJ2-5 - - TRBV5-1 CASSLQQGRETQYF TGCGCCAGCAGCCTTCAACAGGGGAGGGAGACCCAGTACTTC
TRBJ2-5 - TRBD1 TRBV19 CASSPRTGGLETQYF TGTGCCAGTAGTCCGAGGACAGGGGGTTTGGAGACCCAGTACTTC
TRBJ2-1 - TRBD2 TRBV7-9 CASSLRAGVANEQFF TGTGCCAGCAGCCTACGAGCGGGAGTAGCCAATGAGCAGTTCTTC
TRBJ2-3 once - TRBV10-1 CASSAGFRTDTQYF TGCGCCAGCAGTGCGGGTTTTCGCACAGATACGCAGTATTTT
TRBJ1-6 - - TRBV6-1 CASSVGQKSPLHF TGTGCCAGCAGTGTAGGCCAAAAATCACCCCTCCACTTT
TRBJ2-5 once - TRBV2 CASRNGGVETQYF TGTGCCAGCAGGAACGGCGGGGTGGAGACCCAGTACTTC
TRBJ2-1 - TRBD1 TRBV7-3 CASSALDRAGNEQFF TGTGCCAGCAGCGCCCTAGACAGGGCTGGAAATGAGCAGTTCTTC
TRBJ2-7 - - TRBV19 CASREKGVYEQYF TGTGCCAGTAGGGAAAAGGGAGTTTACGAGCAGTACTTC
TRBJ1-4 - TRBD1 TRBV27 CASSLLSIDRGKNEKLFF TGTGCCAGCAGTTTACTGAGTATAGACAGGGGGAAGAATGAAAAACTGTTTTTT
TRBJ1-6 - - TRBV6-1 CASSEWQSNSPLHF TGTGCCAGCAGTGAATGGCAGTCTAATTCACCCCTCCACTTT
TRBJ2-7 - - TRBV28 CASTTPGAGAYEQYF TGTGCCAGCACGACACCAGGGGCAGGGGCCTACGAGCAGTACTTC
TRBJ1-1 - - TRBV29-1 CSIKLSGDTEAFF TGCAGCATTAAGTTATCGGGTGACACTGAAGCTTTCTTT
TRBJ1-2 - - TRBV18 CASSPPGDYGYTF TGTGCCAGCTCACCACCGGGGGACTATGGCTACACCTTC
TRBJ2-7 - - TRBV5-1 CASSSRRDGLYEQYF TGCGCCAGCAGCTCGAGGCGGGACGGACTATACGAGCAGTACTTC
TRBJ2-4 once - TRBV2 CASATDGGAKNIQYF TGTGCCAGCGCGACGGATGGGGGGGCCAAAAACATTCAGTACTTC
TRBJ1-2 - - TRBV28 CASSLRGRGYTF TGTGCCAGCAGTTTACGGGGAAGGGGCTACACCTTC
TRBJ2-1 - - TRBV19 CASSFGLGFNEQFF TGTGCCAGTAGTTTCGGCCTGGGATTCAATGAGCAGTTCTTC
TRBJ2-2 - TRBD2 TRBV30 CAWNQRGDTGELFF TGTGCCTGGAACCAGCGGGGGGACACCGGGGAGCTGTTTTTT
TRBJ2-7 - - TRBV10-3 CATRTASDEQYF TGTGCCACACGGACAGCCTCCGACGAGCAGTACTTC
TRBJ2-2 - - TRBV10-2 CASSLSTSTGELFF TGCGCCAGCAGCCTGAGTACTAGCACCGGGGAGCTGTTTTTT
TRBJ2-4 - - TRBV4-2 CASSSQRGPEAKNIQYF TGTGCCAGCAGCTCCCAGAGGGGCCCGGAGGCCAAAAACATTCAGTACTTC
TRBJ1-1 - - TRBV18 CASSPSGGTVAEAFF TGTGCCAGCTCACCGAGTGGAGGGACGGTGGCTGAAGCTTTCTTT
TRBJ2-7 - - TRBV6-5 CASGYEQYF TGTGCCAGCGGGTACGAGCAGTACTTC
TRBJ2-1 - - TRBV27 CASSFSGVTNEQFF TGTGCCAGCAGTTTCTCGGGAGTTACAAATGAGCAGTTCTTC
TRBJ2-5 - - TRBV29-1 CSVEDPRRSETQYF TGCAGCGTTGAAGATCCCCGAAGGTCGGAGACCCAGTACTTC
TRBJ2-1 - TRBD1 TRBV9 CASSVGGRGSYNEQFF TGTGCCAGCAGCGTAGGCGGCAGGGGGTCCTACAATGAGCAGTTCTTC
TRBJ2-6 - - TRBV27 CASSSKALGGANVLTF TGTGCCAGCAGTTCTAAGGCTCTGGGTGGGGCCAACGTCCTGACTTTC
TRBJ1-2 - - TRBV27 CASSLSGSNYGYTF TGTGCCAGCAGTTTATCCGGATCTAACTATGGCTACACCTTC
TRBJ2-1 - - TRBV5-6 CASSLEESSDYNEQFF TGTGCCAGCAGCTTGGAGGAGTCTAGCGACTACAATGAGCAGTTCTTC
TRBJ1-1 - - TRBV5-8 CASSSAAGPNTEAFF TGTGCCAGCAGCTCTGCCGCAGGGCCGAACACTGAAGCTTTCTTT
TRBJ2-3 - TRBD2 TRBV4-1 CASSLGLAGGVADTQYF TGCGCCAGCAGCCTAGGACTAGCGGGAGGTGTGGCAGATACGCAGTATTTT
TRBJ2-1 - TRBD2 TRBV11-3 CASSSPGLARSNEQFF TGTGCCAGCAGCTCCCCAGGACTAGCGAGGTCTAATGAGCAGTTCTTC
TRBJ2-2 - TRBD2 TRBV7-9 CASSTRSGRAFIGELFF TGTGCCAGCAGCACCCGTAGCGGGAGGGCCTTCATCGGGGAGCTGTTTTTT
TRBJ1-2 - TRBD1 TRBV25-1 CASSDPGTGVHGYTF TGTGCCAGCAGTGATCCCGGGACAGGGGTCCATGGCTACACCTTC
TRBJ1-1 - - TRBV5-1 CASSFLPQNTEAFF TGCGCCAGCAGCTTTCTCCCGCAGAACACTGAAGCTTTCTTT
TRBJ2-3 - TRBD1 TRBV4-1 CASSLRQGVTDTQYF TGCGCCAGCAGCCTCCGACAGGGTGTAACAGATACGCAGTATTTT
TRBJ2-3 - TRBD2 TRBV11-2 CASSLGLAGKGLVIDTQYF TGTGCCAGCAGCTTAGGACTAGCGGGAAAAGGGCTAGTGATAGATACGCAGTATTTT
TRBJ1-4 - - TRBV4-2 CASSHGQINEKLFF TGTGCCAGCAGCCACGGACAGATCAATGAAAAACTGTTTTTT
TRBJ2-2 - - TRBV7-6 CASSLDHGGLTGELFF TGTGCCAGCAGCTTAGATCACGGGGGGCTCACCGGGGAGCTGTTTTTT
TRBJ2-5 once - TRBV18 CASSPREETQYF TGTGCCAGCTCACCACGAGAAGAGACCCAGTACTTC
TRBJ2-7 - - TRBV7-2 CASSLNGGPTYEQYF TGTGCCAGCAGCTTAAACGGAGGTCCCACCTACGAGCAGTACTTC
TRBJ1-2 - TRBD1 TRBV5-6 CASSLVLGQGGLLGYTF TGTGCCAGCAGCTTGGTCCTAGGACAGGGCGGGCTACTAGGCTACACCTTC
TRBJ2-3 once TRBD2 TRBV5-1 CASRSTPSGRGTDTQYF TGCGCCAGCAGGTCCACCCCCAGCGGGAGGGGCACAGATACGCAGTATTTT
TRBJ2-2 - - TRBV11-3 CASSLSGYIGELFF TGTGCCAGCAGCCTCTCGGGATACATCGGGGAGCTGTTTTTT
TRBJ2-5 - - TRBV28 CASRTARGGGGETQYF TGTGCCAGCAGGACGGCCCGAGGGGGGGGTGGAGAGACCCAGTACTTC
TRBJ1-3 - - TRBV7-2 CASSFSVREPGNTIYF TGTGCCAGCAGCTTCAGCGTTAGAGAGCCTGGAAACACCATATATTTT
TRBJ1-5 - - TRBV19 CASSPTRDTYQPQHF TGTGCCAGTAGTCCTACCCGGGACACCTATCAGCCCCAGCATTTT
TRBJ1-5 - - TRBV29-1 CSVEEGKKSNQPQHF TGCAGCGTTGAAGAGGGGAAAAAATCTAATCAGCCCCAGCATTTT
TRBJ1-2 - - TRBV9 CASSVRREGGYTF TGTGCCAGCAGCGTACGCCGGGAGGGTGGCTACACCTTC
TRBJ2-5 - - TRBV30 CAWSPNLETQYF TGTGCCTGGAGCCCAAACTTGGAGACCCAGTACTTC
TRBJ1-5 - TRBD1 TRBV27 CASSPTGLNNQPQHF TGTGCCAGCAGTCCGACAGGGTTGAACAATCAGCCCCAGCATTTT
TRBJ1-5 - - TRBV6-6 CASSSSWSNQPQHF TGTGCCAGCTCCTCGAGTTGGAGCAATCAGCCCCAGCATTTT
TRBJ2-3 once - TRBV27 CASSLSLRSGTTSTDTQYF TGTGCCAGCAGTTTATCCCTACGGTCGGGGACAACTAGCACAGATACGCAGTATTTT
TRBJ2-3 - - TRBV7-9 CASSSKEAQYF TGTGCCAGCAGCTCTAAGGAGGCGCAGTATTTT
TRBJ2-2 - - TRBV10-2 CASSAGSGGELFF TGCGCCAGCAGTGCAGGGTCGGGCGGGGAGCTGTTTTTT